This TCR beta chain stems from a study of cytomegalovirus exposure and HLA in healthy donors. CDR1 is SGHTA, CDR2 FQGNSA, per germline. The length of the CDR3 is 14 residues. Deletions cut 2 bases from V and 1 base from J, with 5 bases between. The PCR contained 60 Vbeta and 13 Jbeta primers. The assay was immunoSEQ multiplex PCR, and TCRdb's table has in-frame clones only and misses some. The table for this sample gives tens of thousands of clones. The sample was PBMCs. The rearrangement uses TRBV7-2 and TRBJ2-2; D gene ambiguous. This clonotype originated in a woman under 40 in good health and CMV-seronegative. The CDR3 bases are TGTGCCAGCAGCTTATATAGGAACACCGGGGAGCTGTTTTTT. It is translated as CASSLYRNTGELFF. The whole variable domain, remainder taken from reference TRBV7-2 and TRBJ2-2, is GAGVSQSPSNKVTEKGKDVELRCDPISGHTALYWYRQSLGQGLEFLIYFQGNSAPDKSGLPSDRFSAERTGGSVSTLTIQRTQQEDSAVYLCASSLYRNTGELFFGEGSRLTVL.